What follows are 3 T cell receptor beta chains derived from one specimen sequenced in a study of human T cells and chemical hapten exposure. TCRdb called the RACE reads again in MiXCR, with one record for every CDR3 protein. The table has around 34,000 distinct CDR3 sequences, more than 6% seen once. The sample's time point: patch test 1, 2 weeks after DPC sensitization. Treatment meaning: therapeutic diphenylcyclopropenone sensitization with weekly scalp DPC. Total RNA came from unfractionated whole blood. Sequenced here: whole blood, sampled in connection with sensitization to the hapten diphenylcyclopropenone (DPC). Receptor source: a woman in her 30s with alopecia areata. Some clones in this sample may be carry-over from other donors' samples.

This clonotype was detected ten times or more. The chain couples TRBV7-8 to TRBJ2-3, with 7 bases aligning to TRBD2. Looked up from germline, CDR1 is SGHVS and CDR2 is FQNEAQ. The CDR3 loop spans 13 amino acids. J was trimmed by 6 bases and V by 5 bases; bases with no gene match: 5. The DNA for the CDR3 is TGTGCCAGCAGCCCGCCGCGGGAGGATACGCAGTATTTT. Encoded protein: CASSPPREDTQYF.

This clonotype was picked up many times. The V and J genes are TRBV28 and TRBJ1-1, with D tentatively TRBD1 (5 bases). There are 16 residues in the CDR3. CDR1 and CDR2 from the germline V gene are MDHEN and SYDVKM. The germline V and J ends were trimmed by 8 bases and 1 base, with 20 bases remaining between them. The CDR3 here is CASLNGGVEGNTEAFF. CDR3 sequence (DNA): TGTGCCAGCCTCAACGGGGGGGTAGAGGGGAACACTGAAGCTTTCTTT. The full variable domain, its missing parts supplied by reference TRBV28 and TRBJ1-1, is DVKVTQSSRYLVKRTGEKVFLECVQDMDHENMFWYRQDPGLGLRLIYFSYDVKMKEKGDIPEGYSVSREKKERFSLILESASTNQTSMYLCASLNGGVEGNTEAFFGQGTRLTVV.

The CDR3 DNA reads TGTGCCAGCAGCCAATTCGGACAAATCTCTGGAAACACCATATATTTT. It codes for CASSQFGQISGNTIYF. This rearrangement joins TRBV14 to TRBJ1-3; TRBD1 might be the D (5 bases). CDR3 length: 16 residues. CDR1 and CDR2 (germline): SGHDN, FVKESK. Trimming pared 2 bases from V and 0 bases from J, leaving 11 bases between.